This TCR beta chain appears in the sequencing data of a study of cytomegalovirus exposure and HLA in healthy donors. Across the study: Roughly 179 million T cells yielded approximately 100 million unique TCR beta sequences, as an earlier analysis found. Study-level findings and limits: Most likely, a cluster of highly shared sequence variants arose as a sequencing artifact. Immune exposure information available was restricted to CMV serostatus. Among the most significant clusters, several appeared linked to common viral pathogens in a later analysis.

The CDR3 sequence is 13 residues long. The germline CDR1 and CDR2 sequences are MNHEY and SVGAGI. V was pared by 7 bases and J by 1 base, with 10 bases between. To note about this clone: Its cognate antigen is unknown.

The PCR used 60 Vbeta and 13 Jbeta primers. TCRdb keeps only in-frame clones here, not all; method: immunoSEQ multiplex PCR. The data contain approximately 130,000 clones, roughly 82% of them seen just once; the ten biggest clones take up 2.5% to 3.5%. The receptor comes from a middle-aged woman in good health and CMV-seropositive. Sequenced: PBMCs. This chain connects TRBV6-5 to TRBJ1-1; D is possibly TRBD1 (6 bases). CDR3 bases: TGTGCCAGCACGGGAGGGGGGAACACTGAAGCTTTCTTT. It translates to CASTGGGNTEAFF.